These T cell receptor beta chains were read from a single sample in a study of T cell responses to AZD1222 COVID-19 vaccine. Sequenced by immunoSEQ multiplex PCR; TCRdb stores in-frame clones only, minus some. Here the sample spans about 120,000 clones, around 85% being singletons. The input for sequencing was peripheral blood, taken on day 0 of AZD1222 vaccination. The receptors originated from an adult in good health. CDR3s include the opening cysteine and the closing phenylalanine or tryptophan. The order of the fields is D gene, J gene, V gene, clone size, CDR3 protein, CDR3 DNA. The D gene is left open where the match is weak. Size is stated for part of the rows, as once, few or many counts, or as a class when the clone is expanded.

D: .
J: TRBJ1-1
V: TRBV7-9
size: .
CDR3: CASSLGPGEAFF
DNA: TGTGCCAGCAGCTTAGGGCCGGGTGAAGCTTTCTTT

D: .
J: TRBJ2-4
V: TRBV6-6
size: .
CDR3: CASQDSTKNIQYF
DNA: TGTGCCAGTCAAGACAGTACAAAAAACATTCAGTACTTC

D: .
J: TRBJ1-6
V: TRBV12-3/TRBV12-4
size: .
CDR3: CASKRQNNSPLHF
DNA: TGTGCCAGCAAAAGACAGAATAATTCACCCCTCCACTTT

D: .
J: TRBJ2-3
V: TRBV7-8
size: .
CDR3: CASSLRADTQYF
DNA: TGTGCCAGCAGCCTCCGGGCAGATACGCAGTATTTT

D: TRBD1
J: TRBJ2-5
V: TRBV6-5
size: few
CDR3: CASKIRTGGRETQYF
DNA: TGTGCCAGCAAGATTCGGACAGGGGGCAGGGAGACCCAGTACTTC

D: .
J: TRBJ2-2
V: TRBV12-3/TRBV12-4
size: .
CDR3: CASRGLVELFF
DNA: TGTGCCAGCAGGGGTTTGGTGGAGCTGTTTTTT

D: .
J: TRBJ2-3
V: TRBV5-1
size: .
CDR3: CASSFLVSRDTQYF
DNA: TGCGCCAGCAGCTTCTTAGTTTCGCGGGATACGCAGTATTTT

D: TRBD1
J: TRBJ1-5
V: TRBV19
size: .
CDR3: CASSIYWDRGLHQPQHF
DNA: TGTGCCAGTAGTATTTATTGGGACAGGGGTTTGCATCAGCCCCAGCATTTT

D: TRBD1
J: TRBJ1-3
V: TRBV18
size: .
CDR3: CASSHTGDGNTIYF
DNA: TGTGCCAGCTCACATACAGGGGACGGAAACACCATATATTTT

D: .
J: TRBJ1-5
V: TRBV5-5
size: .
CDR3: CASSLGLALGGPQHF
DNA: TGTGCCAGCAGCTTGGGCCTCGCCCTGGGGGGGCCCCAGCATTTT

D: TRBD2
J: TRBJ2-1
V: TRBV2
size: .
CDR3: CASSEFSGGGFYNEQFF
DNA: TGTGCCAGCAGTGAATTTAGCGGGGGAGGTTTCTACAATGAGCAGTTCTTC

D: TRBD1
J: TRBJ2-5
V: TRBV19
size: .
CDR3: CASATGGTGGQETQYF
DNA: TGTGCCAGTGCGACGGGCGGGACAGGGGGTCAAGAGACCCAGTACTTC

D: .
J: TRBJ1-2
V: TRBV3-1/TRBV3-2
size: .
CDR3: CASSLGSYGYTF
DNA: TGTGCCAGCAGCCTCGGATCCTATGGCTACACCTTC

D: TRBD2
J: TRBJ2-1
V: TRBV11-2
size: .
CDR3: CASSLVGLAGQQFF
DNA: TGTGCCAGCAGCTTAGTGGGACTAGCGGGACAGCAGTTCTTC

D: .
J: TRBJ1-6
V: TRBV2
size: .
CDR3: CASSGAGLSYNSPLHF
DNA: TGTGCCAGCAGTGGGGCAGGGCTCTCCTATAATTCACCCCTCCACTTT

D: TRBD2
J: TRBJ2-1
V: TRBV5-1
size: .
CDR3: CASSLNGGATRRYNEQFF
DNA: TGCGCCAGCAGCTTGAACGGGGGGGCCACGAGGAGATACAATGAGCAGTTCTTC

D: .
J: TRBJ1-2
V: TRBV5-1
size: .
CDR3: CASSWNGGSDGYTF
DNA: TGCGCCAGCAGCTGGAACGGGGGTTCGGATGGCTACACCTTC

D: .
J: TRBJ1-1
V: TRBV9
size: few
CDR3: CASSPQGQNTEAFF
DNA: TGTGCCAGCAGCCCCCAGGGACAGAACACTGAAGCTTTCTTT

D: .
J: TRBJ1-1
V: TRBV6-5
size: .
CDR3: CASTPRGGGNTEAFF
DNA: TGTGCCAGCACCCCCAGGGGAGGCGGGAACACTGAAGCTTTCTTT

D: .
J: TRBJ2-7
V: TRBV19
size: .
CDR3: CASSVQQGGPHEQYF
DNA: TGTGCCAGTAGTGTACAACAGGGAGGCCCCCACGAGCAGTACTTC

D: TRBD2
J: TRBJ2-7
V: TRBV18
size: few
CDR3: CASSATTGLVDEQYF
DNA: TGTGCCAGCTCAGCCACAACGGGACTAGTGGATGAGCAGTACTTC

D: .
J: TRBJ1-1
V: TRBV12-5
size: .
CDR3: CASGLDRYTEAFF
DNA: TGTGCTAGTGGCCTCGACAGATACACTGAAGCTTTCTTT

D: .
J: TRBJ1-4
V: TRBV19
size: .
CDR3: CASSIGAHATNEKLFF
DNA: TGTGCCAGTAGTATCGGCGCTCATGCAACTAATGAAAAACTGTTTTTT